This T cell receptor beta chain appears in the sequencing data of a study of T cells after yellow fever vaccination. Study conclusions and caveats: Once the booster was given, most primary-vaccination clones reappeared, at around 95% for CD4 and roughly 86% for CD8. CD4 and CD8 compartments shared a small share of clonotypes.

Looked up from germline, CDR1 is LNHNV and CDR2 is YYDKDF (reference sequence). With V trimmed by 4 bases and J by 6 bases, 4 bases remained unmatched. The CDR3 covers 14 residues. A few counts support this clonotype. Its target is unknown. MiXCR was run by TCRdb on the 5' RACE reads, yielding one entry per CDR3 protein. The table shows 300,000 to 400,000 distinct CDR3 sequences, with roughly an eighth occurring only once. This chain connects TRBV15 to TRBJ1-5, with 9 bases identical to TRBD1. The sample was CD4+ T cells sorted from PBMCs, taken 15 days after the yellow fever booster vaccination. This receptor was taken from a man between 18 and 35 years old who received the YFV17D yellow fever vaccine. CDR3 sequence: CATSTGTGSQPQHF. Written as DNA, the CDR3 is TGTGCCACCAGCACCGGGACAGGGTCTCAGCCCCAGCATTTT.